This TCR beta chain was captured by sequencing in a study of shared clonotypes between healthy human individuals. Study results and caveats: At large depth, rarefaction still showed sorted-subset sequencing to be incomplete. There were few donors, and this limited the genetic and exposure-history diversity represented.

This table comes from immunoSEQ multiplex PCR, and its TCRdb copy is limited to in-frame clones, with some not included. The sample holds roughly 110,000 clones, approximately 70% seen once. Trimming removed 5 bases from V and 3 bases from J, with 14 bases in between. There are 14 residues in the CDR3. Germline V CDR1 and CDR2: MGHRA, YSYEKL. CCR7-negative CD45RA+ TemRA cells were pooled with CD45RO+ cells for CD8 memory. This clone came up many times. Its specificity is unknown. V is TRBV4-1 and J is TRBJ2-7; the D gene is possibly TRBD2 (6 bases). This clonotype originated in a woman younger than 45 in good health. Material: memory CD8+ T cells sorted from blood. The subset was: CD45RO+ cells pooled with CCR7-negative TemRA cells. Here the CDR3 reads CASSTIARDYEQYF. CDR3 DNA sequence: TGCGCCAGCAGCACAATAGCGCGGGACTACGAGCAGTACTTC.